This note documents a single T cell receptor beta chain sequence. The junction does not match germline at one end; this may be a read error. This sample was included in a study of control samples from healthy donors and cancer patients. The method was immunoSEQ multiplex PCR; TCRdb's version includes in-frame clones alone and lacks a portion of them. The sample has roughly 63,000 clones; around 90% are singletons. Germline V lookup: CDR1 MDHEN, CDR2 SYDVKM. The CDR3 is 12 residues long. The clonotype originates from a man aged 55 to 70 with colorectal cancer. The chain is built from TRBV28 and TRBJ1-1, with 9 positions matching TRBD1. The specimen sequenced was PBMCs. The CDR3 nucleotides are TGTGCCAGCAGTCTATGGACAGGGGAGGCTTTCTTT. Translated: CASSLWTGEAFF.